These T cell receptor beta chains were read from a single sample in a study of spatial heterogeneity in lung cancer. MiXCR was run by TCRdb on the 5' RACE reads, yielding one entry per CDR3 protein. There are 3,000 to 3,500 distinct CDR3 sequences in the sample; about a third occur only once, and roughly 12% lies in the top ten. The specimen comprised lung tumor tissue, sampled at surgery. Every receptor here comes from a female donor with early-stage non-small cell lung cancer. Both conserved end residues are part of each CDR3. The D gene is left open where the match is weak. Clone size is stated in some rows and not others, as once, few, many or a class when expanded.

J: TRBJ2-1
size: .
V: TRBV18
D: .
CDR3: CVSSPVPGAANNEQFF
DNA: TGTGTCAGCTCACCAGTTCCTGGGGCAGCGAACAATGAGCAGTTCTTC

J: TRBJ1-1
size: few
V: TRBV18
D: .
CDR3: CASSPSRQNTEAFF
DNA: TGTGCCAGCTCACCAAGCAGGCAGAACACTGAAGCTTTCTTT

J: TRBJ2-2
size: .
V: TRBV6-5
D: .
CDR3: CAAGAGDGTVTGELFF
DNA: TGTGCCGCAGGAGCCGGAGACGGAACAGTAACCGGGGAGCTGTTTTTT

J: TRBJ2-3
size: once
V: TRBV10-3
D: .
CDR3: CAISESAVGDTQYF
DNA: TGTGCCATCAGTGAGTCGGCAGTAGGAGATACGCAGTATTTT

J: TRBJ2-5
size: .
V: TRBV20-1
D: TRBD2
CDR3: CSARDPGLAGPQETQYF
DNA: TGCAGTGCTAGAGATCCGGGACTAGCGGGCCCTCAAGAGACCCAGTACTTC

J: TRBJ2-1
size: .
V: TRBV7-9
D: TRBD2
CDR3: CASSASGTSHYNEQFF
DNA: TGTGCCAGCAGCGCCTCCGGGACTAGCCATTACAATGAGCAGTTCTTC

J: TRBJ2-3
size: medium-sized
V: TRBV28
D: .
CDR3: CASSFFRGPDTQYF
DNA: TGTGCCAGCAGTTTCTTTAGGGGACCAGATACGCAGTATTTT

J: TRBJ2-1
size: .
V: TRBV7-2
D: TRBD2
CDR3: CASSPGGGSYNEQFF
DNA: TGTGCCAGCAGCCCCGGGGGGGGCTCCTACAATGAGCAGTTCTTC

J: TRBJ2-7
size: .
V: TRBV29-1
D: .
CDR3: CSVEGTDSYEQYF
DNA: TGCAGCGTTGAGGGGACCGACTCCTACGAGCAGTACTTC

J: TRBJ2-7
size: .
V: TRBV7-2
D: TRBD1
CDR3: CASSTQGDGEQYF
DNA: TGTGCCAGCAGCACACAGGGGGACGGCGAGCAGTACTTC

J: TRBJ2-7
size: few
V: TRBV20-1
D: .
CDR3: CSARQGLTYEQYF
DNA: TGCAGTGCTCGACAGGGACTTACCTACGAGCAGTACTTC

J: TRBJ1-5
size: .
V: TRBV11-1
D: .
CDR3: CASSLDRTNQPQHF
DNA: TGTGCCAGCAGCTTAGACAGGACGAATCAGCCCCAGCATTTT

J: TRBJ1-5
size: .
V: TRBV19
D: TRBD1
CDR3: CASSARTGDQPQHF
DNA: TGTGCCAGTAGTGCAAGGACAGGGGACCAGCCCCAGCATTTT

J: TRBJ2-3
size: .
V: TRBV28
D: .
CDR3: CASAQDRRQYF
DNA: TGTGCCAGCGCGCAAGACAGGCGACAGTATTTT

J: TRBJ1-4
size: .
V: TRBV7-2
D: .
CDR3: CASSLSLDEEKLFF
DNA: TGTGCCAGCAGCTTGAGTCTGGACGAAGAAAAACTGTTTTTT

J: TRBJ2-2
size: large
V: TRBV27
D: .
CDR3: CASSLLTGELFF
DNA: TGTGCCAGCAGCCTCCTCACCGGGGAGCTGTTTTTT

J: TRBJ2-7
size: .
V: TRBV2
D: .
CDR3: CASSLTQEGEQYF
DNA: TGTGCCAGCAGCTTAACACAGGAGGGCGAGCAGTACTTC

J: TRBJ1-1
size: medium-sized
V: TRBV6-6
D: .
CDR3: CASSYSVGGRTEAFF
DNA: TGTGCCAGCAGTTACTCGGTAGGGGGTCGGACTGAAGCTTTCTTT

J: TRBJ2-5
size: .
V: TRBV19
D: .
CDR3: CASSQTSVVQETQYF
DNA: TGTGCCAGTAGTCAGACATCGGTCGTTCAAGAGACCCAGTACTTC

J: TRBJ2-1
size: few
V: TRBV6-2/TRBV6-3
D: TRBD1
CDR3: CASTPLGDRDNEQFF
DNA: TGTGCCAGCACTCCCTTGGGGGACAGGGACAATGAGCAGTTCTTC

J: TRBJ2-1
size: large
V: TRBV10-3
D: .
CDR3: CAISGTGSHEQFF
DNA: TGTGCCATCAGTGGGACTGGGTCCCATGAGCAGTTCTTC

J: TRBJ2-1
size: .
V: TRBV13
D: TRBD1
CDR3: CASSPGRGRRNEQFF
DNA: TGTGCCAGCAGCCCCGGCAGGGGGCGCAGGAATGAGCAGTTCTTC

J: TRBJ1-2
size: once
V: TRBV5-4
D: .
CDR3: CASSPPRPPAYGGYTF
DNA: TGTGCCAGCAGCCCACCACGTCCCCCAGCTTATGGCGGCTACACCTTC

J: TRBJ2-5
size: medium-sized
V: TRBV12-3/TRBV12-4
D: .
CDR3: CASSLPVTQETQYF
DNA: TGTGCCAGCAGTTTACCCGTGACCCAAGAGACCCAGTACTTC

J: TRBJ1-1
size: .
V: TRBV12-3/TRBV12-4
D: .
CDR3: CASSLLAGANTEAFF
DNA: TGTGCCAGCAGTTTGTTAGCAGGGGCAAACACTGAAGCTTTCTTT

J: TRBJ2-5
size: medium-sized
V: TRBV25-1
D: .
CDR3: CASSERGHQETQYF
DNA: TGTGCCAGCAGTGAACGGGGCCACCAAGAGACCCAGTACTTC

J: TRBJ1-2
size: few
V: TRBV28
D: TRBD1
CDR3: CGVGGQGRGYTF
DNA: TGTGGGGTAGGGGGACAGGGACGAGGCTACACCTTC

J: TRBJ2-3
size: .
V: TRBV6-5
D: .
CDR3: CASSYSAGGGFTDTQYF
DNA: TGTGCCAGCAGTTACTCGGCCGGGGGCGGGTTCACAGATACGCAGTATTTT

J: TRBJ2-2
size: once
V: TRBV18
D: .
CDR3: CASSPPTGIGELFF
DNA: TGTGCCAGCTCACCACCGACGGGCATCGGGGAGCTGTTTTTT

J: TRBJ2-1
size: .
V: TRBV20-1
D: TRBD2
CDR3: CSARLRRAGVNDEQFF
DNA: TGCAGCGCCCGCCTACGCCGCGCGGGGGTTAACGATGAGCAGTTCTTC

J: TRBJ2-7
size: few
V: TRBV29-1
D: .
CDR3: CSVQGGPYEQYF
DNA: TGCAGCGTCCAGGGGGGGCCCTACGAGCAGTACTTC

J: TRBJ2-5
size: few
V: TRBV20-1
D: .
CDR3: CSAHRERGETQYF
DNA: TGCAGTGCTCACCGGGAGAGGGGAGAGACCCAGTACTTC